The clone carrying this T cell receptor beta chain came up once. TCRdb keeps only in-frame clones here, not all; method: immunoSEQ multiplex PCR. Of about 470,000 clones listed, 70% to 80% are singletons. The entry originates in a study of shared clonotypes between healthy human individuals. Germline V CDR1 and CDR2: MDHEN, SYDVKM. J gave up 4 bases and V 7 bases, and 9 bases lay outside the gene matches. The CDR3 is made up of 15 amino acids. The sample comprised PBMCs. This receptor was obtained from a woman aged 40-49 years in good health. Some clones in this sample may be carry-over from other donors' samples. The V and J genes are TRBV28 and TRBJ2-1; 8 nucleotides match TRBD2. CDR3 in amino acids: CASTRPGRGYNEQFF. The CDR3 DNA reads as TGTGCCAGCACCCGCCCCGGGAGGGGTTACAATGAGCAGTTCTTC.